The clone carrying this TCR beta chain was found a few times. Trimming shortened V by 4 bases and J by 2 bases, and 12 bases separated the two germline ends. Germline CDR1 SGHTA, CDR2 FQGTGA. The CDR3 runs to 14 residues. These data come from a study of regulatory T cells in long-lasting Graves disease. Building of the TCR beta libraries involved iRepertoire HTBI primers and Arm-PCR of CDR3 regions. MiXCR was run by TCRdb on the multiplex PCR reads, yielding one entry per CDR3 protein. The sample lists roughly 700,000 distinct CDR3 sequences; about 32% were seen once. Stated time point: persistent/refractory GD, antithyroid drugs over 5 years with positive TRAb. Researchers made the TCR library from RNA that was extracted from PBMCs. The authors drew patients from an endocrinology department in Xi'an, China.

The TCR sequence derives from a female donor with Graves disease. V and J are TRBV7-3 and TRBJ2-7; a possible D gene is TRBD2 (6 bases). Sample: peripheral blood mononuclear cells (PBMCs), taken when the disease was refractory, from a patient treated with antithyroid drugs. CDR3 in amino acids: CASSSRRLAYEQYF. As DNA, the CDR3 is TGTGCCAGCAGCTCCCGGAGACTAGCCTACGAGCAGTACTTC.